This T cell receptor beta chain was identified during a study of tumor and adjacent non-tumor tissue in lung cancer. Study information: Histology: about a dozen adenocarcinoma, 2 squamous cell carcinoma, 1 small cell lung cancer.

A modified ARM-PCR protocol with three rounds of nested PCR amplified TCRbeta. TCRdb reprocessed the multiplex PCR reads via MiXCR and lists one record per CDR3 protein. The table includes 60,000 to 90,000 distinct CDR3 sequences, about two thirds detected once. The germline CDR1 and CDR2 sequences are DFQATT and SNEGSKA (reference sequence). The CDR3 length is 15 residues. A word on this clonotype: Its matching antigen is unknown. Germline and junction disagree at one end, which may indicate a read error.

Whole-study results and caveats: TCR diversity was significantly greater in tumor than normal lung tissue.

This sample's RNA came from whole unsorted tissue. More than 3 cm separated this lung sample from the edge of the tumor. Newly diagnosed lung cancer patients had thoracic surgery in China, August–late 2014, without prior chemotherapy. The sequence was collected from a woman aged 50 to 60 with non-small cell lung cancer. Sequenced input: distant non-tumor lung tissue. This chain connects TRBV20-1 to TRBJ2-3; 12 bases map to TRBD1. The CDR3 coding sequence is TGTAGTGATCAATCGGGACAGGGGGCGCAAGATACGCAGTATTTT. Translation: CSDQSGQGAQDTQYF.